This TCR beta chain was sequenced for a study of cytomegalovirus exposure and HLA in healthy donors. Overall study findings and caveats: Altogether, 150 to 200 TCR beta chains were recorded as cytomegalovirus-associated. A later analysis revealed that TCR association rates differed between HLA loci, peaking at DRB1 and bottoming out at HLA-C.

As regards this clone: Its target is unknown.

It was with 60 Vbeta and 13 Jbeta primers that the PCR ran. The method was immunoSEQ multiplex PCR; TCRdb's version includes in-frame clones alone and lacks a portion of them. The profile shows 100,000 or so clones, roughly 83% of them singletons. V was shortened by 5 bases and J by 7 bases, with 12 bases between the two germline ends. In germline, CDR1 is SEHNR, CDR2 FQNEAQ (reference sequence). The CDR3 sequence is 13 residues long. This sequence joins TRBV7-9 and TRBJ2-1; TRBD1 might be the D (6 bases). The sequenced sample consisted of PBMCs. The origin of this receptor is a female donor in good health and CMV-seropositive. CDR3 sequence (DNA): TGTGCCAGCAGCACCGTAGGGGGAAATGAGCAGTTCTTC. Translating it yields CASSTVGGNEQFF.